This T cell receptor beta chain stems from a study of shared clonotypes between healthy human individuals. Across the whole study: CD8 memory received one plate per donor, CD8 naive two, CD4 memory three and CD4 naive three.

Note on this clone: Other DNA sequences in this specimen translate into the identical CDR3.

Only in-frame clones appear in the TCRdb table, and some are missing; sequencing was by immunoSEQ multiplex PCR. This table holds approximately 1,500,000 clones, 95% to 99% found once. V lost 3 bases and J lost 5, with 7 bases in between. The CDR3 runs to 12 residues. The germline V gene has CDR1 MNHNS and CDR2 SASEGT. From CD4+ cells came CD45RA+ naive and CD45RA-negative memory subsets. The TCR originated in a man aged 30 to 39 in good health. The V and J genes are TRBV6-1 and TRBJ1-2, with D unresolved. What was sequenced was naive CD4+ T cells sorted from blood. Subset here: CD45RA+ positively selected. The CDR3 loop reads CASSDPGYGYTF. The DNA for the CDR3 is TGTGCCAGCAGTGACCCAGGTTATGGCTACACCTTC.